The clone carrying this T cell receptor beta chain was observed a handful of times. Methods used by the authors: Amplifying reference gene primers gave estimates of nucleated cell counts. Assay: immunoSEQ multiplex PCR; the TCRdb copy retains only in-frame clones and omits some. D and trimming were read from the DNA, whereas the V and J calls and clone size are those reported in that table. The table lists almost 95,000 clones, 87% of them singletons. These data come from a study of blood T cell repertoires in COVID-19. Study summary: Samples representing acute and convalescent COVID-19 were sourced from the United States, Italy and Spain.

With 4 bases removed from V and 4 bases from J, the gap between germline ends came to 17 bases. Germline-derived CDR1 and CDR2 are MNHEY and SVGEGT. This CDR3 is 16 amino acids long. The Seattle patients, enrolled during active infection, were followed longitudinally. This receptor was taken from a woman in her fifties or sixties with COVID-19, enrolled during active disease. The chain couples TRBV6-2 or TRBV6-3 to TRBJ2-1; maybe TRBD1 (5 bases). The sequenced material came from peripheral blood. This CDR3 is CASSSSVGRVYNEQFF. For the CDR3, the DNA is TGTGCCAGCAGTTCCAGCGTCGGCAGGGTATACAATGAGCAGTTCTTC.